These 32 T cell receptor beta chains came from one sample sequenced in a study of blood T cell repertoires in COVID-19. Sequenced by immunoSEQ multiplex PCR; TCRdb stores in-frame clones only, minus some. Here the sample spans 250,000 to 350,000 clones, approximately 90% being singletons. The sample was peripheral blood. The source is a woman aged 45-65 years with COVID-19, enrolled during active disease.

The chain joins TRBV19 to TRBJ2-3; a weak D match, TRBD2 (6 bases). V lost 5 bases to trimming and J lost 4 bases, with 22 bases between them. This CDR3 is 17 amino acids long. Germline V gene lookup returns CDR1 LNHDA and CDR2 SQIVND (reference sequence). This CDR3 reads CASSAGLPGGSADTQYF. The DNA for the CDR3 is TGTGCCAGTAGTGCGGGCCTCCCCGGGGGATCCGCAGATACGCAGTATTTT.

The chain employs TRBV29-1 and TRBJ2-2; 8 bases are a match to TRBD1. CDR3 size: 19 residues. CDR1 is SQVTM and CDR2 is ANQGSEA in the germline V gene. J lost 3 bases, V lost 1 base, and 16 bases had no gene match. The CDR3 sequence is CSVEVDRLTGTGYTGELFF. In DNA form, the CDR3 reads TGCAGCGTTGAAGTTGATAGGCTGACAGGGACAGGCTACACCGGGGAGCTGTTTTTT.

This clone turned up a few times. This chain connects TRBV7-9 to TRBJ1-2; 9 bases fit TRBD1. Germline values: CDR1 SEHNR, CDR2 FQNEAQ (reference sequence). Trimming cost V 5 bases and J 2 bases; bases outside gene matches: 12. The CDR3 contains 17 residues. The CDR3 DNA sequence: TGTGCCAGCAGCCATTTCGGAGGGGACAGGGACAACTATGGCTACACCTTC. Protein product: CASSHFGGDRDNYGYTF.

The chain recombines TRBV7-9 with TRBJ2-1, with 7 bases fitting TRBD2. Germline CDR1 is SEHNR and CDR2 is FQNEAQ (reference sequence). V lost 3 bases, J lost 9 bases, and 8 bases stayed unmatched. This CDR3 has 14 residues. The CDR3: CASSLAGAVGEQFF. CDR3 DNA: TGTGCCAGCAGCTTGGCGGGAGCCGTAGGTGAGCAGTTCTTC.

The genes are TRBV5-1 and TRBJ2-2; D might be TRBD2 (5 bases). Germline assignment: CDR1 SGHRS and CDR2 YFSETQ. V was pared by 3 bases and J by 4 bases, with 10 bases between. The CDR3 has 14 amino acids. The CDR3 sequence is CASSSSTTTGELFF. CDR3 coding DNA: TGCGCCAGCAGCTCGTCGACTACCACCGGGGAGCTGTTTTTT. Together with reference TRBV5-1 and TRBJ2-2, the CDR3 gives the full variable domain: KAGVTQTPRYLIKTRGQQVTLSCSPISGHRSVSWYQQTPGQGLQFLFEYFSETQRNKGNFPGRFSGRQFSNSRSEMNVSTLELGDSALYLCASSSSTTTGELFFGEGSRLTVL.

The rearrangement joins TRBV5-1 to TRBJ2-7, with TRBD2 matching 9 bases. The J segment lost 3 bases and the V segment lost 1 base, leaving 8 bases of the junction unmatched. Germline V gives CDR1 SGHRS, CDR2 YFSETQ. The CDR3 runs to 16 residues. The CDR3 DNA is TGCGCCAGCAGCTTGTCGTTGACTAGCGGAAGCTACGAGCAGTACTTC. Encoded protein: CASSLSLTSGSYEQYF. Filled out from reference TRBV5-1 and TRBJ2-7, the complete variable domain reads KAGVTQTPRYLIKTRGQQVTLSCSPISGHRSVSWYQQTPGQGLQFLFEYFSETQRNKGNFPGRFSGRQFSNSRSEMNVSTLELGDSALYLCASSLSLTSGSYEQYFGPGTRLTVT.

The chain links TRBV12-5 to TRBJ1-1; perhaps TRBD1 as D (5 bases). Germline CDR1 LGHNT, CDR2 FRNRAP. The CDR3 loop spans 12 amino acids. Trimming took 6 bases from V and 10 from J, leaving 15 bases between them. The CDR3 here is CASGPTGLGAFF. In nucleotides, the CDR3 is TGTGCTAGTGGCCCAACAGGTTTGGGAGCTTTCTTT.

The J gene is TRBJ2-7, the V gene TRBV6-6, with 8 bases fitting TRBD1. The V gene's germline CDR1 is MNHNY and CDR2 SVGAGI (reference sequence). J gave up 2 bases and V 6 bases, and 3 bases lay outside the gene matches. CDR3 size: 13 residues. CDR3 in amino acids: CASRTGVAYEQYF. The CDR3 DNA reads TGTGCCAGCAGGACAGGGGTTGCCTACGAGCAGTACTTC.

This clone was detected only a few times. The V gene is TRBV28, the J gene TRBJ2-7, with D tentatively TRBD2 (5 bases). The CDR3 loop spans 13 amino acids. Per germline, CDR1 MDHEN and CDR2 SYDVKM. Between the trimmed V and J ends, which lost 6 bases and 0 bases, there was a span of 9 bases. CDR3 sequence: CASRRSGSYEQYF. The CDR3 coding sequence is TGTGCCAGCAGACGAAGCGGCTCCTACGAGCAGTACTTC.

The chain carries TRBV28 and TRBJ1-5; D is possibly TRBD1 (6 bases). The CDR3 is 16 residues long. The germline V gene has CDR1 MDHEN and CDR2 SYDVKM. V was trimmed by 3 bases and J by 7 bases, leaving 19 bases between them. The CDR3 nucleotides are TGTGCCAGCAGTTTCTTGGAGACAGGTAAATTGCAGCCCCAGCATTTT. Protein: CASSFLETGKLQPQHF.

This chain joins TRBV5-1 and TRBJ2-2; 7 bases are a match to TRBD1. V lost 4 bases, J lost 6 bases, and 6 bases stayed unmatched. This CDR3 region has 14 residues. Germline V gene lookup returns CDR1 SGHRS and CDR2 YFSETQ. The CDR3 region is CASSDYRGPGELFF. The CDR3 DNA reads TGCGCCAGCAGCGACTACAGGGGCCCCGGGGAGCTGTTTTTT.

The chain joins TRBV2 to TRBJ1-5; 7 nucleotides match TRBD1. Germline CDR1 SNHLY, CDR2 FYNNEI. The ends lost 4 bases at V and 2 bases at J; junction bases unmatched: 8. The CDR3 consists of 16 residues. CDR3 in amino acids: CASSGTGPPGNQPQHF. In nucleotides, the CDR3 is TGTGCCAGCAGTGGGACAGGCCCTCCGGGCAATCAGCCCCAGCATTTT.

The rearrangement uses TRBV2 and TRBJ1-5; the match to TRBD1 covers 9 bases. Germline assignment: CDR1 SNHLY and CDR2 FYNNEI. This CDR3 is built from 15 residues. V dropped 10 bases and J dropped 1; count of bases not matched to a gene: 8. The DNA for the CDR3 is TGTGCCACCAGGGGACAGGGCGGGAGCAATCAGCCCCAGCATTTT. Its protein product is CATRGQGGSNQPQHF.

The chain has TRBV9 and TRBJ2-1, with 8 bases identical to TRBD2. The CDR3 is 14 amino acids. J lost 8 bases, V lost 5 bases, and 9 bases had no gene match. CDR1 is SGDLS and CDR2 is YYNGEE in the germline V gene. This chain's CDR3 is CASSETGTRDEQFF. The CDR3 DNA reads TGTGCCAGCAGTGAGACCGGGACTAGGGATGAGCAGTTCTTC.

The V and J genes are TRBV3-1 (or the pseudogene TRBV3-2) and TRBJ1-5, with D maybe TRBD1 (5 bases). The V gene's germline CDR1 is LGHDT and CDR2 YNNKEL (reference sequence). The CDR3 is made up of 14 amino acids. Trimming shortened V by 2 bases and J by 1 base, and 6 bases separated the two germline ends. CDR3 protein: CASSQRGSNQPQHF. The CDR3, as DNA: TGTGCCAGCAGCCAAAGGGGAAGCAATCAGCCCCAGCATTTT.

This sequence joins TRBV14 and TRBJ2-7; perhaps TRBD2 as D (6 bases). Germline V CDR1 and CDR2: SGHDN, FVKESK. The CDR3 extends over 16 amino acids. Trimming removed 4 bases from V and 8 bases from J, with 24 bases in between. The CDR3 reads CASSPQTAKLATKQYF. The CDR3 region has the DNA TGTGCCAGCAGCCCCCAGACAGCCAAACTAGCTACGAAGCAGTACTTC.

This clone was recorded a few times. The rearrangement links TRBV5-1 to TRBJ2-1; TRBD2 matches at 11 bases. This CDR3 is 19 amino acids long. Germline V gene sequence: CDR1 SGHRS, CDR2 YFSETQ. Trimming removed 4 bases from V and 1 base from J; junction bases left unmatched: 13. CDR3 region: CASSPASGTSGLSYNEQFF. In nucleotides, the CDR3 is TGCGCCAGCAGCCCAGCTTCCGGGACTAGCGGCCTATCCTACAATGAGCAGTTCTTC.

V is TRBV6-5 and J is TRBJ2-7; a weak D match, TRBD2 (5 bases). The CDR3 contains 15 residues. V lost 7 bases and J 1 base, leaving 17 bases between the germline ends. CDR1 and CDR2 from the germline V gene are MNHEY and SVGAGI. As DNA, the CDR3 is TGTGCCAGCAACCCCCAGCGGACCTTATCCTACGAGCAGTACTTC. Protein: CASNPQRTLSYEQYF.

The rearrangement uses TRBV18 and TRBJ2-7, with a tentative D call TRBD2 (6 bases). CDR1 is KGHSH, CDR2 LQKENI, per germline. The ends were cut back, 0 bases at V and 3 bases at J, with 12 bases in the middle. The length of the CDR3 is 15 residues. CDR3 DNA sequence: TGTGCCAGCTCACCACCGGGACTGGTCCACTACGAGCAGTACTTC. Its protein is CASSPPGLVHYEQYF.

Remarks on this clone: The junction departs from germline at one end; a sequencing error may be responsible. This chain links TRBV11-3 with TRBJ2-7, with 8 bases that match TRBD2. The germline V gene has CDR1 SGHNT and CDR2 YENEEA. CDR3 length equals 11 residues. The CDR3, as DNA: TGTGCCAGCAGCTTCGAATTCAAGCGGGAGTTC. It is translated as CASSFEFKREF.

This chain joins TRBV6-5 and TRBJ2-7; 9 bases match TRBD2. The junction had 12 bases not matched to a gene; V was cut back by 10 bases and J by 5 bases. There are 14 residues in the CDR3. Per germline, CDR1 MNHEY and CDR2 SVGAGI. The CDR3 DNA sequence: TGTGCCACCCAGCATGGACTAGCGAGTAACGAGCAGTACTTC. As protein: CATQHGLASNEQYF.

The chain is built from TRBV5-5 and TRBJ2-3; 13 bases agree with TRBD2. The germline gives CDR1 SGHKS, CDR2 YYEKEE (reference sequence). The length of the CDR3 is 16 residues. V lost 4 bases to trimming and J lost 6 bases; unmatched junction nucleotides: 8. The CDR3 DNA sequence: TGTGCCAGCAGCCCAGGACTAGCGGGAGTGTCGGATACGCAGTATTTT. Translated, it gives CASSPGLAGVSDTQYF.

CDR3 amino acids: CASSLGTGQGNYGYTF. As DNA, the CDR3 is TGTGCCAGCAGCTTAGGGACGGGACAGGGAAACTATGGCTACACCTTC. V is TRBV7-9 and J is TRBJ1-2; TRBD1 agrees at 9 bases. Germline V gives CDR1 SEHNR, CDR2 FQNEAQ (reference sequence). V was pared by 1 base and J by 2 bases, with 5 bases of the junction left unmatched. The CDR3 length is 16 residues.

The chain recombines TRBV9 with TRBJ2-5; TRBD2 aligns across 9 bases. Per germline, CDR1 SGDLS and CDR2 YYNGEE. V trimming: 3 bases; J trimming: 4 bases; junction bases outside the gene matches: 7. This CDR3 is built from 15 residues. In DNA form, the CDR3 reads TGTGCCAGCAGCGAGGGCCTAGCGGGAACAGAGACCCAGTACTTC. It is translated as CASSEGLAGTETQYF.

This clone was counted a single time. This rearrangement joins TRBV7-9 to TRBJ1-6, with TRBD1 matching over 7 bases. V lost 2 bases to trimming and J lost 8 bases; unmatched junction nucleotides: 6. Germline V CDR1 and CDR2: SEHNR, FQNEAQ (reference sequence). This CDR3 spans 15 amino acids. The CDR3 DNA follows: TGTGCCAGCAGCTTATCTACCGGGACAGATTCACCCCTCCACTTT. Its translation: CASSLSTGTDSPLHF.

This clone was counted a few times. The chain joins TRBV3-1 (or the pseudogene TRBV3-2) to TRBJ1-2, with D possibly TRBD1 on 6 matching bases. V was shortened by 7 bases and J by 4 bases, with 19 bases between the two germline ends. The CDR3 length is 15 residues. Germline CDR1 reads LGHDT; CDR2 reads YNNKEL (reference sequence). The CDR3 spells CASTLRGGGSYGYTF. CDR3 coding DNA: TGTGCCAGCACCCTACGGGGGGGCGGGAGCTATGGCTACACCTTC.

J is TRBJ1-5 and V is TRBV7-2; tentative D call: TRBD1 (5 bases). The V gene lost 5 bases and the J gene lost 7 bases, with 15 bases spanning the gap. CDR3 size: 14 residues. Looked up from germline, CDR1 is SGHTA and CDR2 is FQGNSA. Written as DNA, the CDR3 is TGTGCCAGCAGCCCAGGAGGGGCAGGACAGCCCCAGCATTTT. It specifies CASSPGGAGQPQHF.

CDR3 DNA sequence: TGTGCCAGCAGTTACTCATTAGGGACAGCCTATGGCTACACCTTC. The encoded protein is CASSYSLGTAYGYTF. The V gene is TRBV6-5, the J gene TRBJ1-2, with TRBD1 matching over 7 bases. With V trimmed by 0 bases and J by 4 bases, 5 bases remained unmatched. The CDR3 contains 15 residues. Germline CDR1 is MNHEY and CDR2 is SVGAGI.

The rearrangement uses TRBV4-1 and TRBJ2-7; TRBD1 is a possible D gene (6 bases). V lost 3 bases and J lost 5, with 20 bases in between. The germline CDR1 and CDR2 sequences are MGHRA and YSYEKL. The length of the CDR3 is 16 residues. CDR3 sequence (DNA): TGCGCCAGCAGCCACCCTCTAACGGGACACCCGGACGAGCAGTACTTC. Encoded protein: CASSHPLTGHPDEQYF.

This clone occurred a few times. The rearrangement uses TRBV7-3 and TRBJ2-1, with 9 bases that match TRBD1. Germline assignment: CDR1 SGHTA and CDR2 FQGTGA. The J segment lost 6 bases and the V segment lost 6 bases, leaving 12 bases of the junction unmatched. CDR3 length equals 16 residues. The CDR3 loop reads CASSSDRDRAGNEQFF. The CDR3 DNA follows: TGTGCCAGCAGTAGCGACCGGGACAGGGCTGGCAATGAGCAGTTCTTC.

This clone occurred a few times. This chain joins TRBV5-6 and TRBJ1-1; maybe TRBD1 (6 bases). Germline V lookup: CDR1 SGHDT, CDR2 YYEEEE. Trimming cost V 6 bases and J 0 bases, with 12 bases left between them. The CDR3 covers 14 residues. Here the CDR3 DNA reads TGTGCCAGCAAACAGGGAAGTTTGAACACTGAAGCTTTCTTT. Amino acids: CASKQGSLNTEAFF.

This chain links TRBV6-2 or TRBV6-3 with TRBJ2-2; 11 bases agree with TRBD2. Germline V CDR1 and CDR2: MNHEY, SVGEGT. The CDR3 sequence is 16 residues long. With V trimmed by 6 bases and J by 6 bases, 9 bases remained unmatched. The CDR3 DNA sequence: TGTGCCAGCAGCCCTCCGGGTAGCGGGAGGGCCGGGGAGCTGTTTTTT. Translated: CASSPPGSGRAGELFF.